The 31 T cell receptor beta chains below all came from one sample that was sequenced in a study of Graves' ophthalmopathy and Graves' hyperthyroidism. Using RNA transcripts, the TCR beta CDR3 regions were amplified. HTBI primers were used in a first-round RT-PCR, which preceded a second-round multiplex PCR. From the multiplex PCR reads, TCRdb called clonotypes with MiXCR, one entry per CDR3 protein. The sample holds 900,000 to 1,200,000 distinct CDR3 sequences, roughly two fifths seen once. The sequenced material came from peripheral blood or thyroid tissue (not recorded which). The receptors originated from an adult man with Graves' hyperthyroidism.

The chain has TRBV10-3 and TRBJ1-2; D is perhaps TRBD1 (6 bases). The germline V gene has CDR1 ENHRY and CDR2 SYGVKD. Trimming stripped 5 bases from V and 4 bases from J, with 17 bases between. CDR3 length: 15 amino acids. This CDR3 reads CAISSNRDWIYGYTF. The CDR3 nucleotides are TGTGCCATCAGTTCTAACAGGGATTGGATCTATGGCTACACCTTC.

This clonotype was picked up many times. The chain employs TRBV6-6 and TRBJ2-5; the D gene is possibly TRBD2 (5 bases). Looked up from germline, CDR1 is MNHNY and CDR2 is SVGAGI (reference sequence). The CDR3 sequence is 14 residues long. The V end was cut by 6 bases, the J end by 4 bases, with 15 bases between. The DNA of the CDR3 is TGTGCCAGCAGCACAGCGGCAGAGGGAGAGACCCAGTACTTC. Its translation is CASSTAAEGETQYF.

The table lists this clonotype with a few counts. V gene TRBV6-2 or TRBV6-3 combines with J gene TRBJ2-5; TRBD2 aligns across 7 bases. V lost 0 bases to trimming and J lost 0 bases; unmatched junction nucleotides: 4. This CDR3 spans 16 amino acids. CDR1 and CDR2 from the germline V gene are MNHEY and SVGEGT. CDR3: CASSYSSSGYQETQYF. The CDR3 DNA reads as TGTGCCAGCAGTTACTCGTCTAGCGGTTACCAAGAGACCCAGTACTTC.

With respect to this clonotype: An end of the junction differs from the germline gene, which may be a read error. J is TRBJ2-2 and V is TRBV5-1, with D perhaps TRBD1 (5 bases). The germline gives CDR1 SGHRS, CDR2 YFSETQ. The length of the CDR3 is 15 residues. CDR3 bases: TGCGCCAACAGCCTGGCAGACAGCTACACCGGGGAGCTGTTTTTT. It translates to CANSLADSYTGELFF.

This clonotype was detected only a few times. Written as DNA, the CDR3 is TGTGCCAGCAGGGAAGAGGGTCGGAGAGACTATGGCTACACCTTC. Protein sequence: CASREEGRRDYGYTF. This sequence joins TRBV5-8 and TRBJ1-2; D remains ambiguous. With 5 bases removed from V and 3 bases from J, the gap between germline ends came to 17 bases. Per the germline V gene, CDR1 is SGHTS and CDR2 is YDEGEE. The CDR3 contains 15 residues. The entire variable domain, with the rest obtained from reference TRBV5-8 and TRBJ1-2, is as follows: EAGVTQSPTHLIKTRGQQATLRCSPISGHTSVYWYQQALGLGLQFLLWYDEGEERNRGNFPPRFSGRQFPNYSSELNVNALELEDSALYLCASREEGRRDYGYTFGSGTRLTVV.

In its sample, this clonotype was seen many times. The DNA of the CDR3 is TGTGCCAGCAGCGCCATGCTAGCGGGCACCGGGGAGCTGTTTTTT. Amino acid sequence: CASSAMLAGTGELFF. This chain uses TRBV7-2 with TRBJ2-2; TRBD2 agrees at 8 bases. Germline assignment: CDR1 SGHTA and CDR2 FQGNSA. The V segment lost 5 bases and the J segment 4 bases; nucleotides outside the gene matches: 6. There are 15 residues in the CDR3. The whole variable domain, filled in from reference TRBV7-2 and TRBJ2-2, reads GAGVSQSPSNKVTEKGKDVELRCDPISGHTALYWYRQSLGQGLEFLIYFQGNSAPDKSGLPSDRFSAERTGGSVSTLTIQRTQQEDSAVYLCASSAMLAGTGELFFGEGSRLTVL.

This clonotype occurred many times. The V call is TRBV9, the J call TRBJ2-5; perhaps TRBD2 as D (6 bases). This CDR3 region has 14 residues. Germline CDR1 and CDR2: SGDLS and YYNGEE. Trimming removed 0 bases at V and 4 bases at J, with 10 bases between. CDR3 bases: TGTGCCAGCAGCGTAGCCGGGGAGGTAGAGACCCAGTACTTC. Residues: CASSVAGEVETQYF.

CDR3 region: CASNTDGYNSPLHF. CDR3 coding DNA: TGTGCCAGCAATACGGACGGATATAATTCACCCCTCCACTTT. The V call is TRBV9, the J call TRBJ1-6, with D hard to call. Trimming pared 6 bases from V and 4 bases from J, leaving 11 bases between. The germline V gene encodes CDR1 SGDLS and CDR2 YYNGEE. The CDR3 spans 14 residues.

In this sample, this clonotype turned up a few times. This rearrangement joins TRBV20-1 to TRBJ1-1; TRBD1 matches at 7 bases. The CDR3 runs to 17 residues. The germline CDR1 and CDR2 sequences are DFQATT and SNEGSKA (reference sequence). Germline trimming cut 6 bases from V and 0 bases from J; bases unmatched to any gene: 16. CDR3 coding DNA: TGCAGTGCAACCGGGTCACTTAAGGACAGGCTGAACACTGAAGCTTTCTTT. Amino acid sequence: CSATGSLKDRLNTEAFF.

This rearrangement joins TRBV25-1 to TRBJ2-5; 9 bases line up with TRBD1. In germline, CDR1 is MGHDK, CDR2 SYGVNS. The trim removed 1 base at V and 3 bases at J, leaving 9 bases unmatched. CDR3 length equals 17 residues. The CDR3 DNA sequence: TGTGCCAGCAGTGAATTCCCGGGGCGGGACAGGGAAGAGACCCAGTACTTC. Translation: CASSEFPGRDREETQYF.

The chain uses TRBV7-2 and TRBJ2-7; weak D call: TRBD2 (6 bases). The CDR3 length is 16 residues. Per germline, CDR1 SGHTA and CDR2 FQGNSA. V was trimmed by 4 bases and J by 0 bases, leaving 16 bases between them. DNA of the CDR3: TGTGCCAGCAGCTATGCAGTAGCGGCGAGCTCCTACGAGCAGTACTTC. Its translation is CASSYAVAASSYEQYF.

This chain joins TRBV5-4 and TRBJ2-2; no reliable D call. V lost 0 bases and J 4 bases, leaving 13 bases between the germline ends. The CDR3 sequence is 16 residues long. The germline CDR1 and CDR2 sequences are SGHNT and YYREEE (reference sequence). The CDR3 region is CASSLGAAPITGELFF. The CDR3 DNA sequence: TGTGCCAGCAGCTTGGGGGCAGCGCCTATCACCGGGGAGCTGTTTTTT.

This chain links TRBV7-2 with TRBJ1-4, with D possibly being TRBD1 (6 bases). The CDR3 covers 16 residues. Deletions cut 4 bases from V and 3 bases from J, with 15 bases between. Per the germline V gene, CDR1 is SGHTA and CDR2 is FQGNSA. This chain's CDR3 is CASSYPLTGANEKLFF. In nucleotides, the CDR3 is TGTGCCAGCAGCTACCCCTTGACAGGTGCTAATGAAAAACTGTTTTTT.

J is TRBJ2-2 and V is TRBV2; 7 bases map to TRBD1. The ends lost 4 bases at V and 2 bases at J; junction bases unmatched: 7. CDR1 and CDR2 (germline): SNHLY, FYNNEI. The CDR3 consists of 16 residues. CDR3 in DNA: TGTGCCAGCAGTGTAACCCGGGACAGCAACACCGGGGAGCTGTTTTTT. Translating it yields CASSVTRDSNTGELFF.

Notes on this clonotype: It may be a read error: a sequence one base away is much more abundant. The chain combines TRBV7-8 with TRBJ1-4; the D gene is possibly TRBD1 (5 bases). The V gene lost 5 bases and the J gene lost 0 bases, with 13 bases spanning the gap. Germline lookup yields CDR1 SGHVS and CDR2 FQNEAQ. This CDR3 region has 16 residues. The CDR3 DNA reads TGTGCCAGCAGCGCAAACTTACAGGCAACTAATGAAAAACTGTTTTTT. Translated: CASSANLQATNEKLFF.

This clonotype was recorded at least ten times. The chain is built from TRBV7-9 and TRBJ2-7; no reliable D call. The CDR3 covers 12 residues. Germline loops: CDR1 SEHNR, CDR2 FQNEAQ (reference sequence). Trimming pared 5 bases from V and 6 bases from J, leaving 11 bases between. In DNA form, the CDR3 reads TGTGCCAGCAGCATCCGCGCCGGCGAGCAGTACTTC. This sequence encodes CASSIRAGEQYF. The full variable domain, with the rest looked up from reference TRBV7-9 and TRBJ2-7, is DTGVSQNPRHKITKRGQNVTFRCDPISEHNRLYWYRQTLGQGPEFLTYFQNEAQLEKSRLLSDRFSAERPKGSFSTLEIQRTEQGDSAMYLCASSIRAGEQYFGPGTRLTVT.

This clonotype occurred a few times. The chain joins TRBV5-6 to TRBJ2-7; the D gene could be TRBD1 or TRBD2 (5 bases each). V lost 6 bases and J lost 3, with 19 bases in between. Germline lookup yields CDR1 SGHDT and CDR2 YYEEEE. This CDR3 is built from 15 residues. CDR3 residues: CASTPGWGRIYEQYF. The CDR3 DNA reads TGTGCCAGCACCCCTGGTTGGGGACGGATCTACGAGCAGTACTTC. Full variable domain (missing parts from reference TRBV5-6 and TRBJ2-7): DAGVTQSPTHLIKTRGQQVTLRCSPKSGHDTVSWYQQALGQGPQFIFQYYEEEERQRGNFPDRFSGHQFPNYSSELNVNALLLGDSALYLCASTPGWGRIYEQYFGPGTRLTVT.

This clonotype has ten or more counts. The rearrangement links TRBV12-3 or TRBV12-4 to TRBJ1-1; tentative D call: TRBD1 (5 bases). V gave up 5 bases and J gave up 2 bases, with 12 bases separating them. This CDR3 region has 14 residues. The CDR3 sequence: CASSTGHSNTEAFF. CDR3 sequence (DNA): TGTGCCAGCAGTACCGGACATAGTAACACTGAAGCTTTCTTT.

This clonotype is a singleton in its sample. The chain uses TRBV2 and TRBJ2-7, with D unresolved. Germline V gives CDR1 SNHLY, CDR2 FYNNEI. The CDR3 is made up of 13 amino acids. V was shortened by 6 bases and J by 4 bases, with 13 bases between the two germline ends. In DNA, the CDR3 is TGTGCCAGCAGCCAACCCGTCCTATACGAGCAGTACTTC. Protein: CASSQPVLYEQYF.

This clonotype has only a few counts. CDR3 amino acids: CASSRLGAHEQYF. The CDR3 coding sequence is TGTGCCAGCAGCCGCTTGGGCGCCCACGAGCAGTACTTC. This rearrangement joins TRBV7-8 to TRBJ2-7, with D unclear. The germline V gene encodes CDR1 SGHVS and CDR2 FQNEAQ. The CDR3 length is 13 residues. Trimming removed 5 bases at V and 5 bases at J, with 13 bases between.

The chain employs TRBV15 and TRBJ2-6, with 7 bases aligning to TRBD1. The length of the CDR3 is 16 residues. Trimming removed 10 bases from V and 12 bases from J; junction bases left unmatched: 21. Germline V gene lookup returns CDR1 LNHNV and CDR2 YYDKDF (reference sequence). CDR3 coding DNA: TGTGCCAGCAGTTTAGGACAGGCGCTTCAGCACGGCGTCCTGACTTTC. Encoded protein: CASSLGQALQHGVLTF.

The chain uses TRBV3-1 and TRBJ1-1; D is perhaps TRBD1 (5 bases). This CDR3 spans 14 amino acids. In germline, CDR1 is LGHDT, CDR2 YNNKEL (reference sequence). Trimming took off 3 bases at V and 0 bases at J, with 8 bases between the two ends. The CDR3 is CASSQSGLNTEAFF. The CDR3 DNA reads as TGTGCCAGCAGCCAGTCGGGACTGAACACTGAAGCTTTCTTT. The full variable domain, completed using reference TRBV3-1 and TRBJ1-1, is DTAVSQTPKYLVTQMGNDKSIKCEQNLGHDTMYWYKQDSKKFLKIMFSYNNKELIINETVPNRFSPKSPDKAHLNLHINSLELGDSAVYFCASSQSGLNTEAFFGQGTRLTVV.

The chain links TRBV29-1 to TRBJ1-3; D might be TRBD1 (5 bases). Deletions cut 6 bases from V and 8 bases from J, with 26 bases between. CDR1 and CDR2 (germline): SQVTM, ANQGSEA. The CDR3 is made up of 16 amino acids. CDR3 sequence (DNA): TGCAGCGTAGGAGGGACCGTTAATAACTATGGCTACACCATATATTTT. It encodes CSVGGTVNNYGYTIYF.

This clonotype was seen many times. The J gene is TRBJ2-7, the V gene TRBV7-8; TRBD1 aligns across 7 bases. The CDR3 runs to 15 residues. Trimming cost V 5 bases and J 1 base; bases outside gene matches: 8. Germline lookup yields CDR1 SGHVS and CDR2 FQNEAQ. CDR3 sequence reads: CASSISGGLSYEQYF. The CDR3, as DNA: TGTGCCAGCAGCATATCAGGGGGATTATCCTACGAGCAGTACTTC.

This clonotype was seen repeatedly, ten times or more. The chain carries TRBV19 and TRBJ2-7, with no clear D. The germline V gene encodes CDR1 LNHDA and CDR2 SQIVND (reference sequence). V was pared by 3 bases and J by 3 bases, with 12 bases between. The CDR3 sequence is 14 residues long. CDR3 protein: CASSIRKTGYEQYF. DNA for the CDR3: TGTGCCAGTAGTATTAGGAAGACGGGCTACGAGCAGTACTTC.

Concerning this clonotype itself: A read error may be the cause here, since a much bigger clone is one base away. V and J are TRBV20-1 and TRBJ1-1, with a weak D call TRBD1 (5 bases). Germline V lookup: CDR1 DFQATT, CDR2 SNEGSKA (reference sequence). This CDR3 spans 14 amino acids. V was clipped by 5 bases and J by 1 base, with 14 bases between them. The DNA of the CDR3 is TGCAGTGCTGGGGGGGGGAATAAGAACACTGAAGCTTTCTTT. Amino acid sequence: CSAGGGNKNTEAFF.

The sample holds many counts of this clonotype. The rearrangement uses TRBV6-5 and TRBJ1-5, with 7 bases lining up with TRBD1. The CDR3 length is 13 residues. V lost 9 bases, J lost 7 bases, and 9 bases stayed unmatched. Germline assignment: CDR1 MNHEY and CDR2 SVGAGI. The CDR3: CASTTGWGQPQHF. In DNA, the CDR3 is TGTGCCAGTACGACAGGGTGGGGGCAGCCCCAGCATTTT.

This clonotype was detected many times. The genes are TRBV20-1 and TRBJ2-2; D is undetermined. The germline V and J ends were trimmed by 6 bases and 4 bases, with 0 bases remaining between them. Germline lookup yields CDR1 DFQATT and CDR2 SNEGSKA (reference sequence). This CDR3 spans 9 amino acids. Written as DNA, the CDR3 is TGCAGTGCCACCGGGGAGCTGTTTTTT. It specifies CSATGELFF.

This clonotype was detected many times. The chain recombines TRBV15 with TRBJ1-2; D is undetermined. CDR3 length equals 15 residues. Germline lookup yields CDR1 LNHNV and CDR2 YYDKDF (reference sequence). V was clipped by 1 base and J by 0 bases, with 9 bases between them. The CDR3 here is CATSRVPEANYGYTF. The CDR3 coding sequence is TGTGCCACCAGCAGAGTTCCGGAGGCTAACTATGGCTACACCTTC. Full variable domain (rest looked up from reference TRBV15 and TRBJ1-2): DAMVIQNPRYQVTQFGKPVTLSCSQTLNHNVMYWYQQKSSQAPKLLFHYYDKDFNNEADTPDNFQSRRPNTSFCFLDIRSPGLGDTAMYLCATSRVPEANYGYTFGSGTRLTVV.

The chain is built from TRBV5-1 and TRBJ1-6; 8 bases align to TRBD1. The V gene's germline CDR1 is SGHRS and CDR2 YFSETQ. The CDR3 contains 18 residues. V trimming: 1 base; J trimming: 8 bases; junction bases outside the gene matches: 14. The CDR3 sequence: CASSLPPPGQGVDSPLHF. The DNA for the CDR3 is TGCGCCAGCAGCTTGCCCCCCCCAGGACAGGGAGTGGATTCACCCCTCCACTTT. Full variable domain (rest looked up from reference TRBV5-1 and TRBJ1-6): KAGVTQTPRYLIKTRGQQVTLSCSPISGHRSVSWYQQTPGQGLQFLFEYFSETQRNKGNFPGRFSGRQFSNSRSEMNVSTLELGDSALYLCASSLPPPGQGVDSPLHFGNGTRLTVT.

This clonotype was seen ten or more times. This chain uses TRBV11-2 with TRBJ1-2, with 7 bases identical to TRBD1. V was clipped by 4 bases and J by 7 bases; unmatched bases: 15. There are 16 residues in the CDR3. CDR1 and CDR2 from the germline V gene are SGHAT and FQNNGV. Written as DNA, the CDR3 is TGTGCCAGCAGCTCCCCACCGACAGGGCCATATCCTGGCTACACCTTC. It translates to CASSSPPTGPYPGYTF.